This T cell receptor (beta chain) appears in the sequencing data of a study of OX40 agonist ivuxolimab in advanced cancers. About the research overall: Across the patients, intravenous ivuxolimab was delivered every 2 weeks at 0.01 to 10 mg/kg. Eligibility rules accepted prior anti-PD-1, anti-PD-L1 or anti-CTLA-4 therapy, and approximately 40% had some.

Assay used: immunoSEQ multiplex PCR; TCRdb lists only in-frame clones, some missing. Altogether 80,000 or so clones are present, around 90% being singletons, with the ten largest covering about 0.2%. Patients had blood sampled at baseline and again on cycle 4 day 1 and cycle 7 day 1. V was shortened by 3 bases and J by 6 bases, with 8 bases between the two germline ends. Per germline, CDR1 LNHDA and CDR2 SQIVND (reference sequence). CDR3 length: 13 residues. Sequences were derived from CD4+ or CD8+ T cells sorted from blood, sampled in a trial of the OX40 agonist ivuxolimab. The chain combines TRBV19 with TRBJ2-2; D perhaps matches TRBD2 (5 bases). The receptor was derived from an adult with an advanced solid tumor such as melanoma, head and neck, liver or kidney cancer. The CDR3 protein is CASSIVGAGELFF. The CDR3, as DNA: TGTGCCAGTAGTATTGTGGGAGCCGGGGAGCTGTTTTTT.